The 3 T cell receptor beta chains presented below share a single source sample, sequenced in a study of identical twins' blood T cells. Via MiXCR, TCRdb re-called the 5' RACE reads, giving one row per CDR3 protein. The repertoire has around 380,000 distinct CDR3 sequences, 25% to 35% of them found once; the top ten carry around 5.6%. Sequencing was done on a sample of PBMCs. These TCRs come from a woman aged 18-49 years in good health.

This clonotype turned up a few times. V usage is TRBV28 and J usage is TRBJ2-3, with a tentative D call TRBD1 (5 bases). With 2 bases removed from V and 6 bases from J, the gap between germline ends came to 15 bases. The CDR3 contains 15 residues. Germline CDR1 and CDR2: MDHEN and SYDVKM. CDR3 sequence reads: CASSLQAGQRDTQYF. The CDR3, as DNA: TGTGCCAGCAGTTTACAGGCAGGGCAGAGGGATACGCAGTATTTT.

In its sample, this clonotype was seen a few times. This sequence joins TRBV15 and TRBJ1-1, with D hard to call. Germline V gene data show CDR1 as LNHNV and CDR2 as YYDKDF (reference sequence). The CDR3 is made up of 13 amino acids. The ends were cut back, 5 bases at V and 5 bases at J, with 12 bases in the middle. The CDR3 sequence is CATSRNRVTEAFF. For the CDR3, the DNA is TGTGCCACCAGCCGCAACAGAGTGACTGAAGCTTTCTTT.

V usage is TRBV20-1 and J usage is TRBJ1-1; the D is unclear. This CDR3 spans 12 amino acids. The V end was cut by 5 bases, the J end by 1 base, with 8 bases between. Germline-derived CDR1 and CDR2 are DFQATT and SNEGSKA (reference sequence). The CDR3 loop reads CSAPRQNTEAFF. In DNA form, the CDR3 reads TGCAGTGCTCCAAGACAGAACACTGAAGCTTTCTTT.